This T cell receptor beta chain was recorded in a study of shared clonotypes between healthy human individuals. Study-wide points: Naive subsets usually exceeded memory subsets in estimated richness.

The germline V gene has CDR1 SGHNT and CDR2 YYREEE (reference sequence). The V end lost 0 bases, the J end lost 0 bases, and 4 bases lay between the germline ends. The CDR3 spans 15 residues. For this clone: What it binds is not known.

The data were produced by immunoSEQ multiplex PCR, yet TCRdb's version contains in-frame clones alone and is incomplete. The table lists 1.4 million to 1.5 million clones, around 97% of them singletons. The specimen sequenced was naive CD4+ T cells sorted from blood. Subset denoted: CD45RA+ positively selected. The chain uses TRBV5-4 and TRBJ2-6; the D is unclear. This TCR was sampled from a man younger than 45 in good health. The CDR3 DNA reads TGTGCCAGCAGCTTGGCGACCTCTGGGGCCAACGTCCTGACTTTC. Amino acids: CASSLATSGANVLTF.